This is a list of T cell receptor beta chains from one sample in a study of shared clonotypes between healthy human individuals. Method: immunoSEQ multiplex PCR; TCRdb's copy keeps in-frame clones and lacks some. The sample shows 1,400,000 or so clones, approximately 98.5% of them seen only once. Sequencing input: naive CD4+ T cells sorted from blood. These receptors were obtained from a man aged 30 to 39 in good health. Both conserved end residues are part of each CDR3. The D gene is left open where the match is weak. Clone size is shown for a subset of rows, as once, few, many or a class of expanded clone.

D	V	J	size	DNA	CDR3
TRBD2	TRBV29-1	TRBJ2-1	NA	TGCAGCGTTGGAGGCCTAGCGGTTTACAATGAGCAGTTCTTC	CSVGGLAVYNEQFF
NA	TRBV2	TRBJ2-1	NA	TGTGCCAGCAAACAGGGTGTTGGTTACAATGAGCAGTTCTTC	CASKQGVGYNEQFF
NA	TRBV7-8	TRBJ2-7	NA	TGTGCCAGCAGCCCCATTTGGTACGAGCAGTACTTC	CASSPIWYEQYF
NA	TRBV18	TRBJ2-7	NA	TGTGCCAGCTCACCGATACAGGGCGACGAGCAGTACTTC	CASSPIQGDEQYF
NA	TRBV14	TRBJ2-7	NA	TGTGCCAGCAGCCAAGTGCCTGAAGGTCCTCAGTACTTC	CASSQVPEGPQYF
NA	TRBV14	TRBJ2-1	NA	TGTGCCAGCAGCCAAGATTGGTTAGATGAGCAGTTCTTC	CASSQDWLDEQFF
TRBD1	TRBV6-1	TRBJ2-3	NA	TGTGCCAGCAGTGGAGACAGGGCTGATACGCAGTATTTT	CASSGDRADTQYF
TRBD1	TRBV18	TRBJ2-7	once	TGTGCCAGCTCACCCTTGACAGGGGTGAACGGAGAGCAGTACTTC	CASSPLTGVNGEQYF
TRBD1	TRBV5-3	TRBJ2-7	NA	TGTGCCAGAAGCGAGGGGGGACAGGGAGTGTCCTACGAGCAGTACTTC	CARSEGGQGVSYEQYF
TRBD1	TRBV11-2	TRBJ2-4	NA	TGTGCCAGCAGCGCCTTGACAGGGGTAAACATTCAGTACTTC	CASSALTGVNIQYF
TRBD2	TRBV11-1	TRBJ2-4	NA	TGTGCCAGCAGCTTAGCTCCTAGCGGTTCCAAAAACATTCAGTACTTC	CASSLAPSGSKNIQYF
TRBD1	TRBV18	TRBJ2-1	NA	TGTGCCAGCTCACTAACGACAGGGGAGGATGAGCAGTTCTTC	CASSLTTGEDEQFF
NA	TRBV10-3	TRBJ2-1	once	TGTGCCATCAGTGAGTCCCATGAGCAGTTCTTC	CAISESHEQFF
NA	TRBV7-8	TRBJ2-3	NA	TGTGCCAGCAGCTTAGGAACAGGGATGAGATTTTCCAAAAGCACAGATACGCAGTATTTT	CASSLGTGMRFSKSTDTQYF
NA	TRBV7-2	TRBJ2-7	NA	TGTGCCAGCAGCTCCTGGTTAGGGGGCTCCTACGAGCAGTACTTC	CASSSWLGGSYEQYF
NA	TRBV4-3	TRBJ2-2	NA	TGCGCCAGCAGCCAAGATTGGCCCCCGGGGGAGCTGTTTTTT	CASSQDWPPGELFF
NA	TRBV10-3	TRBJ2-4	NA	TGTGCCATCAGTGAGACTAGCTCGGTAAACATTCAGTACTTC	CAISETSSVNIQYF
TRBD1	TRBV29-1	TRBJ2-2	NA	TGCAGCGTTGAACCTCCTGGGACAGTCGGGGAGCTGTTTTTT	CSVEPPGTVGELFF
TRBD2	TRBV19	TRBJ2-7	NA	TGTGCCAGTAGTGCTCATCTAGCGGGAGATTTCGAGCAGTACTTC	CASSAHLAGDFEQYF
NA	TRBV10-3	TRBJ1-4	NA	TGTGCCATCAGTGGAGTCGGGACCCAAGAAAAACTGTTTTTT	CAISGVGTQEKLFF
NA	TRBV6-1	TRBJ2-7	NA	TGTGCCAGCAGTATGCAAGGGGGGGACACCTACGAGCAGTACTTC	CASSMQGGDTYEQYF
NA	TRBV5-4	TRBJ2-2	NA	TGTGCCAGCAGCTTACCGGTTATCGGGGAGCTGTTTTTT	CASSLPVIGELFF
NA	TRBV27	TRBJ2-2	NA	TGTGCCAGCAGTTCCCGGACTGTCACCGGGGAGCTGTTTTTT	CASSSRTVTGELFF
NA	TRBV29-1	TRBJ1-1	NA	TGCAGCGGTGACAAGATGAACACTGAAGCTTTCTTT	CSGDKMNTEAFF
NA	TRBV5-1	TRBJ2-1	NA	TGCGCCAGCATGGGATCCGAGCGGACCTGGGATGAGCAGTTCTTC	CASMGSERTWDEQFF
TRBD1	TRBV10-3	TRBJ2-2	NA	TGTGCCATCATGGCTGGACAGGGTGGGCCCATCCCCACCGGGGAGCTGTTTTTT	CAIMAGQGGPIPTGELFF